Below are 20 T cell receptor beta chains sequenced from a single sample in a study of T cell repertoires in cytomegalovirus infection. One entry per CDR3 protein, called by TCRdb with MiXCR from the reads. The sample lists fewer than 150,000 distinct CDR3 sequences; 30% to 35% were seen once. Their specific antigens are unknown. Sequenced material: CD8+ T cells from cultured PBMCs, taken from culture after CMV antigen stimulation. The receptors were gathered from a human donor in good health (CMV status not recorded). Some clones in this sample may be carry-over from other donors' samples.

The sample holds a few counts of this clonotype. In DNA, the CDR3 is TGTGCCAGCAGCCGACTACGCGGGTCTTCGGAGACCCAGTACTTC. The encoded protein is CASSRLRGSSETQYF. The chain carries TRBV6-6 and TRBJ2-5; possible D gene TRBD2, 5 bases. V lost 6 bases and J 5 bases, leaving 19 bases between the germline ends. The CDR3 spans 15 residues. CDR1 is MNHNY, CDR2 SVGAGI, per germline (reference sequence).

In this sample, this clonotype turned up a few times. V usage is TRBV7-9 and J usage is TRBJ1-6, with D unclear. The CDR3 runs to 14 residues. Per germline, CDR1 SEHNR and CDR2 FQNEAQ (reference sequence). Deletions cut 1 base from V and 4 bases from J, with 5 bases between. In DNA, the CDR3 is TGTGCCAGCAGCTTAGATATGTATAATTCACCCCTCCACTTT. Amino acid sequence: CASSLDMYNSPLHF.

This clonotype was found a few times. CDR3 loop: CASSFRQSGNTEAFF. CDR3 sequence (DNA): TGTGCCAGCAGCTTCCGACAGAGTGGAAACACTGAAGCTTTCTTT. V gene TRBV11-2 combines with J gene TRBJ1-1; tentative D call: TRBD1 (5 bases). Deletions cut 3 bases from V and 2 bases from J, with 13 bases between. Per the germline V gene, CDR1 is SGHAT and CDR2 is FQNNGV. The CDR3 extends over 15 amino acids.

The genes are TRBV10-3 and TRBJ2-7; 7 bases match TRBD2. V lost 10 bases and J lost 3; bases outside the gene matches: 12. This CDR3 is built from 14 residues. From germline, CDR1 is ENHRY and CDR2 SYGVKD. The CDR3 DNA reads TGTGCCACCAGGCCCGCGGGGGAGATCTACGAGCAGTACTTC. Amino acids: CATRPAGEIYEQYF.

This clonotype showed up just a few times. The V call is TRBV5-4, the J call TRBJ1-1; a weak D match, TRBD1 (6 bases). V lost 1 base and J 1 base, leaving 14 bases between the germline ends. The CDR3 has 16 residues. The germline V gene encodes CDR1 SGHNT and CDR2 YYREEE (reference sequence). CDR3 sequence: CASSLYREGGNTEAFF. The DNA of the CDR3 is TGTGCCAGCAGCTTGTACAGGGAAGGTGGGAACACTGAAGCTTTCTTT. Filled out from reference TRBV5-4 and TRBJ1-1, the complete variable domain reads ETGVTQSPTHLIKTRGQQVTLRCSSQSGHNTVSWYQQALGQGPQFIFQYYREEENGRGNFPPRFSGLQFPNYSSELNVNALELDDSALYLCASSLYREGGNTEAFFGQGTRLTVV.

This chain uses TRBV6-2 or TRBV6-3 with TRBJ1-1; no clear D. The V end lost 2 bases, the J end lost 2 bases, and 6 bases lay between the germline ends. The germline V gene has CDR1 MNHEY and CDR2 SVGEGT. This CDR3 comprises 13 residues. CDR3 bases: TGTGCCAGCAGTTACGCAGTAAACACTGAAGCTTTCTTT. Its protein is CASSYAVNTEAFF.

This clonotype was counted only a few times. CDR3 DNA sequence: TGTGCCAGTAGTCCTTCGGCTAGCACAGATACGCAGTATTTT. Translating it yields CASSPSASTDTQYF. The chain has TRBV19 and TRBJ2-3; unclear D gene. Deletions cut 5 bases from V and 0 bases from J, with 9 bases between. Germline CDR1 reads LNHDA; CDR2 reads SQIVND (reference sequence). The CDR3 loop spans 14 amino acids.

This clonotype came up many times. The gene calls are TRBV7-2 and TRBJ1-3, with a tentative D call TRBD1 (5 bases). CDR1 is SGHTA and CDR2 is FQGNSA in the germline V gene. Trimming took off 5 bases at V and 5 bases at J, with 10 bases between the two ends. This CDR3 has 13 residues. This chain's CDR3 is CASSPGRRNTIYF. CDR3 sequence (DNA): TGTGCCAGCAGCCCAGGGCGAAGAAACACCATATATTTT.

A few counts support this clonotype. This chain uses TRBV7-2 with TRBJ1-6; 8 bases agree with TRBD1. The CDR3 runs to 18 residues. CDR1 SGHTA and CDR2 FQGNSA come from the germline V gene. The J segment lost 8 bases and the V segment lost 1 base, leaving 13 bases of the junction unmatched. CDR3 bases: TGTGCCAGCAGCTTAGTTAGGACAGGGCAGGGGTGGGATTCACCCCTCCACTTT. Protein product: CASSLVRTGQGWDSPLHF.

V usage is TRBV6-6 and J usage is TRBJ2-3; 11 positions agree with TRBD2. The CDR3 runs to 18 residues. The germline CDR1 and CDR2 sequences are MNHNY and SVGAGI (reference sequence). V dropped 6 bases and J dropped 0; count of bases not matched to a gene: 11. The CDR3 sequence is CASRNDPRLAGSTDTQYF. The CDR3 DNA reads TGTGCCAGCAGAAACGACCCGAGACTAGCGGGGAGCACAGATACGCAGTATTTT.

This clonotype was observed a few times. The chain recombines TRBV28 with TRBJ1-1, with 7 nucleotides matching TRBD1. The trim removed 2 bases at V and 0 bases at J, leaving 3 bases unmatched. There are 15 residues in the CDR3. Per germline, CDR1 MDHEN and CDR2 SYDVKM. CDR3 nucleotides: TGTGCCAGCAGTTTAGGCGACAGGGTGAACACTGAAGCTTTCTTT. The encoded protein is CASSLGDRVNTEAFF.

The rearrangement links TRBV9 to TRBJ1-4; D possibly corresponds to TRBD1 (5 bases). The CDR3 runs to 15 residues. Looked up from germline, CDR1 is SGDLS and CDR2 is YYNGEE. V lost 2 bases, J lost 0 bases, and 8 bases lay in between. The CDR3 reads CASSVGTATNEKLFF. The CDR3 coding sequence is TGTGCCAGCAGCGTCGGGACGGCAACTAATGAAAAACTGTTTTTT.

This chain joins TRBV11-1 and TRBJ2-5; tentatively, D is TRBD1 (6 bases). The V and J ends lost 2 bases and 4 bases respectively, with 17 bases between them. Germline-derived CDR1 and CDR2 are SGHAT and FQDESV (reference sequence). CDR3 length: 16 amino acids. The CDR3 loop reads CASSLYPGDYGETQYF. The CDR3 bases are TGTGCCAGCAGCTTATACCCAGGGGATTATGGAGAGACCCAGTACTTC.

DNA of the CDR3: TGTGCCAGCAGCCCCGAGGGGACGACTGGAAACACCATATATTTT. Protein sequence: CASSPEGTTGNTIYF. This chain joins TRBV27 and TRBJ1-3, with D possibly being TRBD1 (5 bases). CDR1 is MNHEY and CDR2 is SMNVEV in the germline V gene (reference sequence). Deletions cut 6 bases from V and 2 bases from J, with 14 bases between. CDR3 size: 15 residues.

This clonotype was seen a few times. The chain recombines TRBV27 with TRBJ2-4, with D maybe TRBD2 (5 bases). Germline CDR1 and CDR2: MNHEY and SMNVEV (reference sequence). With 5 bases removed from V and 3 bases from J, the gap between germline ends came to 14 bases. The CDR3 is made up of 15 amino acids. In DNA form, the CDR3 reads TGTGCCAGCAGTCCCAGCGGTTCCGGCAAAAACATTCAGTACTTC. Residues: CASSPSGSGKNIQYF.

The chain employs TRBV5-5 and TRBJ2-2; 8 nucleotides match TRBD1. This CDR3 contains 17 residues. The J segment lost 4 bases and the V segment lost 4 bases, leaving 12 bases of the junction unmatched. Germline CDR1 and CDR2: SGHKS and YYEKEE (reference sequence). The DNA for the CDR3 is TGTGCCAGCAGCGCCGCCCTATCCGGGACAGGCACCGGGGAGCTGTTTTTT. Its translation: CASSAALSGTGTGELFF.

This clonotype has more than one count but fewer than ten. The CDR3 region has the DNA TGTGCCAGCAGCATATTTATCGGTTTTAGCACAGATACGCAGTATTTT. Its translation is CASSIFIGFSTDTQYF. The gene calls are TRBV5-4 and TRBJ2-3, with D hard to call. V was cut by 4 bases and J by 0 bases, with 15 bases left in between. In germline, CDR1 is SGHNT, CDR2 YYREEE (reference sequence). The CDR3 has 16 residues.

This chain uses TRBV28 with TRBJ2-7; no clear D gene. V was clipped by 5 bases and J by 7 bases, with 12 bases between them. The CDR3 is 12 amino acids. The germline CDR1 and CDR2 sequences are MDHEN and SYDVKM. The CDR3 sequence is CASSHPPGEQYF. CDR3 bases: TGTGCCAGCAGTCACCCACCTGGGGAGCAGTACTTC.

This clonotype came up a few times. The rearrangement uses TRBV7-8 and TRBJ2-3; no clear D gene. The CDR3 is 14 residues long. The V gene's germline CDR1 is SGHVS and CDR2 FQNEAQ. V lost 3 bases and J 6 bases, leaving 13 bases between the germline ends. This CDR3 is CASSFLGPPDTQYF. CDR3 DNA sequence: TGTGCCAGCAGCTTCCTAGGTCCGCCGGATACGCAGTATTTT. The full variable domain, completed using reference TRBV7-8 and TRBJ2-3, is GAGVSQSPRYKVAKRGQDVALRCDPISGHVSLFWYQQALGQGPEFLTYFQNEAQLDKSGLPSDRFFAERPEGSVSTLKIQRTQQEDSAVYLCASSFLGPPDTQYFGPGTRLTVL.

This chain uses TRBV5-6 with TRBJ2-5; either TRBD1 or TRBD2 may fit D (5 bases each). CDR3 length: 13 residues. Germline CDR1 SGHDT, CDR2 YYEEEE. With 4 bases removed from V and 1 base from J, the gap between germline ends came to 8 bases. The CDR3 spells CASSPGTQETQYF. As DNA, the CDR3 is TGTGCCAGCAGCCCCGGGACCCAAGAGACCCAGTACTTC.